This T cell receptor (beta chain) was identified during a study of blood T cell repertoires in COVID-19. Study-wide background: The study drew acute and convalescent COVID-19 samples from the United States, Italy and Spain. PBMCs, B-cell-depleted T cells, or T cells were the source of the cDNA or gDNA that made up the material.

V was cut by 2 bases and J by 5 bases, with 11 bases left in between. Germline loops: CDR1 SGHRS, CDR2 YFSETQ. CDR3 size: 13 residues. How the authors handled the data: Amplified reference gene primers provided the basis for estimating nucleated cell counts. TCRdb's table, derived via immunoSEQ multiplex PCR, lists solely in-frame clones and lacks some. From that table come the V and J calls and clone size; the DNA was used to work out D and trimming. The sample holds about 34,000 clones, 90% seen once. The chain combines TRBV5-1 with TRBJ2-7; possibly TRBD2 for D (6 bases). The source of this sequence is a man older than 75 with acute or convalescent COVID-19. The sample comprised peripheral blood. This chain's CDR3 is CASSFPGGNEQYF. CDR3 nucleotides: TGCGCCAGCAGCTTTCCAGGAGGGAACGAGCAGTACTTC.